This T cell receptor (beta chain) is drawn from a study of T cell responses to AZD1222 COVID-19 vaccine. Whole-study results and caveats: Possibly, clonal diversity was underestimated; donors were largely white British and included more females. An increase in Spike-specific TCR breadth and depth was observed after two AZD1222 doses.

For this clone: Its target is not known.

Only in-frame clones appear in the TCRdb table, and some are missing; sequencing was by immunoSEQ multiplex PCR. The sample yields 95,000 to 100,000 clones, about 90% seen once. Pooled in the analysis were second doses at about 4 or about 12 weeks. Per the germline V gene, CDR1 is SGHTA and CDR2 is FQGTGA. The CDR3 spans 12 residues. The trim removed 5 bases at V and 11 bases at J, leaving 7 bases unmatched. This TCR came from an adult who received the AZD1222 COVID-19 vaccine. This rearrangement joins TRBV7-3 to TRBJ1-1, with TRBD1 identical over 8 bases. Material: peripheral blood, obtained 28 days after the second AZD1222 dose. The CDR3, as DNA: TGTGCCAGCAGCCCTTTGGACAGGGTGGCTTTCTTT. Translating gives CASSPLDRVAFF.